The sample holds a few counts of the clone carrying this T cell receptor delta chain. The mismatch at residue 8 between this DNA's translation and the TCRdb protein of a much larger clone likely reflects a read error; the protein shown is translated from the DNA. The CDR3 totals 17 residues. CDR1 GEAIGNYY and CDR2 EKD come from the germline V gene. The V gene lost 0 bases and the J gene lost 4 bases, with 12 bases spanning the gap. The sample originates from a study of gamma-delta chains in newborns, infants, children. Study-level background: Innate gammadelta T cells reportedly expand polyclonally right after birth, driven by microbial exposure, per the title.

TCRdb redid clone calling on the reads using CATT. This table holds around 5,000 delta-chain clones, about 0.42% found once. The sample consisted of blood. The TCR comes from a child who was a newborn, infant or young child, either healthy, febrile or measles-vaccinated (not recorded which). This chain links TRDV2 with TRDJ3, with D possibly being TRDD3 (6 bases). CDR3 sequence (DNA): TGTGCCTGTGACACCGTGGGGGCTATTTGGGACACCCGACAGATGTTTTTC. Translation: CACDTVGAIWDTRQMFF.